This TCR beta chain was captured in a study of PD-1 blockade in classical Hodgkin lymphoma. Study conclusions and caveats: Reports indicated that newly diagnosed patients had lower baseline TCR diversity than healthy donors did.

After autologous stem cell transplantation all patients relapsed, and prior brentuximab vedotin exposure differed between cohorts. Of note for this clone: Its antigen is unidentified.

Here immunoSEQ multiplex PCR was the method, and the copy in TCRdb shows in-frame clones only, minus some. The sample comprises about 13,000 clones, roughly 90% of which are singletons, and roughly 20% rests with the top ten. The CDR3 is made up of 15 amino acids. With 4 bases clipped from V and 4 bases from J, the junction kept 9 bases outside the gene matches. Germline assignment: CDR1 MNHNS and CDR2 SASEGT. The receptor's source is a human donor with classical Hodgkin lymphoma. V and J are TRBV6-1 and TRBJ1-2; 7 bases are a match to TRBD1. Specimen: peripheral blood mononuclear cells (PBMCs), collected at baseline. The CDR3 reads CASSGRDSGFYGYTF. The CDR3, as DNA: TGTGCCAGCAGTGGCCGGGACAGTGGATTCTATGGCTACACCTTC.